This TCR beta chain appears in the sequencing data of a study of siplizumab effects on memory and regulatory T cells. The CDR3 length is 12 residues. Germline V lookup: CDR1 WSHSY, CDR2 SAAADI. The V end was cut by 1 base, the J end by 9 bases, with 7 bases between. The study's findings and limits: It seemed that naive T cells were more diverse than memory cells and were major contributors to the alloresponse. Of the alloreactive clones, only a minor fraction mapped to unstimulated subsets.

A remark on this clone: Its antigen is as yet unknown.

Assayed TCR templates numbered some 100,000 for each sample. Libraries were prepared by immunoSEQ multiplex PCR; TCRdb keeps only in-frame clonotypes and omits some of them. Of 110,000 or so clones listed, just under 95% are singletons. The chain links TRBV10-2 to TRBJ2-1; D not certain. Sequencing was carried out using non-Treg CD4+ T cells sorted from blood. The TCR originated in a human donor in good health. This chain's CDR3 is CASSEFVVEQFF. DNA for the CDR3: TGCGCCAGCAGTGAGTTTGTTGTTGAGCAGTTCTTC.